The rows below give T cell receptor beta chains drawn from one sample of a study of blood T cell repertoires in COVID-19. TCRdb's table, derived via immunoSEQ multiplex PCR, lists solely in-frame clones and lacks some. The data hold some 200,000 clones, with 81% observed a single time. The sequencing input was peripheral blood. The receptor set was obtained from a woman aged 80 or over with COVID-19, enrolled during active disease. The CDR3 runs from the conserved cysteine through the conserved F or W. Each record gives: J gene, V gene, CDR3 protein.

>TRBJ1-2|TRBV5-1
CASTWGRGALDNYGYTF
>TRBJ1-2|TRBV7-9
CASSLGAGTVLYGYTF
>TRBJ2-5|TRBV28
CASSLYLAGEETQYF
>TRBJ2-1|TRBV7-9
CASSPRLAGPYNEQFF
>TRBJ1-5|TRBV27
CASSLTGFNQPQHF
>TRBJ1-6|TRBV11-2
CASSLAGIPGESPLHF
>TRBJ1-2|TRBV2
CASSDEGANYGYTF
>TRBJ2-7|TRBV27
CASSPEGPRGQYF
>TRBJ2-2|TRBV5-4
CASTPGGYTGELFF
>TRBJ1-5|TRBV5-4
CASSLQGSNQPQHF
>TRBJ2-3|TRBV20-1
CSLAGGRTQYF
>TRBJ2-1|TRBV7-2
CASSRPYLDEQFF
>TRBJ2-1|TRBV5-6
CASSERGRSYNEQFF
>TRBJ1-5|TRBV6-1
CASSDRSNQPQHF
>TRBJ2-5|TRBV5-1
CASSFDRAETQYF
>TRBJ1-1|TRBV16
CASSQWGDAEAFF
>TRBJ1-2|TRBV7-2
CASWGQVHLGYTF
>TRBJ1-1|TRBV19
CASSIRGGLDTEAFF
>TRBJ2-1|TRBV19
CASSIGRGKEQFF